This entry describes one T cell receptor (beta chain). Antigen: not known. V lost 0 bases to trimming and J lost 8 bases; unmatched junction nucleotides: 3. Germline lookup yields CDR1 LNHNV and CDR2 YYDKDF (reference sequence). CDR3 length equals 15 residues. The repertoire was sequenced with immunoSEQ multiplex PCR; TCRdb's copy has only in-frame clones and lacks some. Of approximately 120,000 clones in the sample, nearly 90% were seen once. This entry is derived from a study of T cell responses to AZD1222 COVID-19 vaccine. Study results and limitations: Among vaccine-associated CD4 TCRs, coverage spanned spike, with dominance at 160-218 and 743-854. Most donors were white British, females outnumbered males, and clonal diversity was possibly underestimated. Two AZD1222 doses significantly raised spike-specific TCR breadth and depth over controls.

The V and J genes are TRBV15 and TRBJ1-5, with TRBD1 matching 11 bases. This receptor was taken from an adult who received the AZD1222 COVID-19 vaccine. Sequenced material: peripheral blood, taken 28 days after the second AZD1222 dose. The CDR3 sequence is CATSRDLGQGEPQHF. The CDR3 DNA reads as TGTGCCACCAGCAGAGATCTGGGACAGGGGGAGCCCCAGCATTTT.